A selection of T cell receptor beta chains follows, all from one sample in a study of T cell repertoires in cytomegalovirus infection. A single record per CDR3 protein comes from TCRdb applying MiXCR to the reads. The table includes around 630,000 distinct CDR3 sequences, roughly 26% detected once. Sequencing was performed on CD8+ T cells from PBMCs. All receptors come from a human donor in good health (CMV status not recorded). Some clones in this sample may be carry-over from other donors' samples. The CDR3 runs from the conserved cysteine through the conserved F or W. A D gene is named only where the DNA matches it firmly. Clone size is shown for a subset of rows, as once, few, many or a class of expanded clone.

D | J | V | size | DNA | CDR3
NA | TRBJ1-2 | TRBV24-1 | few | TGTGCCACCAGTGACTTTACAGGGAAGAATGGCTACACCTTC | CATSDFTGKNGYTF
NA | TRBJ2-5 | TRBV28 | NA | TGTGCCAGCAGACCGTTTACCCGACTTGATTCCCAAGAGACCCAGTACTTC | CASRPFTRLDSQETQYF
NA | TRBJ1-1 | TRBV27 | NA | TGTGCCAGCAGCCCGCTGGGGGCCATTGAAGCTTTCTTT | CASSPLGAIEAFF
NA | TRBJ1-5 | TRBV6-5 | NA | TGTGCCAGCAGCTCCGGGGGCTCTGGGCAGCCCCAGCATTTT | CASSSGGSGQPQHF
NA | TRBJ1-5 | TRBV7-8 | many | TGTGCCAGCAGCTTAGCACAGGGAAAACAGCCCCAGCATTTT | CASSLAQGKQPQHF
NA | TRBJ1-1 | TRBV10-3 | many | TGTGCCATCAGTGACCTCGGGGGCGGCGCTGAAGCTTTCTTT | CAISDLGGGAEAFF
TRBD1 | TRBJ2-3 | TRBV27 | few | TGTGCCAGCAGCTACGGGACAGCCACAGATACGCAGTATTTT | CASSYGTATDTQYF
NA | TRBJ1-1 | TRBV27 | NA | TGTGCCAGCAGTCCAATAGGGGTGAACACTGAAGCTTTCTTT | CASSPIGVNTEAFF
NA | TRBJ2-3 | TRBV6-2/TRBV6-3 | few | TGTGCCAGCAGCGACCTTGGAGATACGCAGTATTTT | CASSDLGDTQYF
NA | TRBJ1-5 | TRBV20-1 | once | TGCAGCGGACCGACAAATCAGCTCCAGCATTTT | CSGPTNQLQHF